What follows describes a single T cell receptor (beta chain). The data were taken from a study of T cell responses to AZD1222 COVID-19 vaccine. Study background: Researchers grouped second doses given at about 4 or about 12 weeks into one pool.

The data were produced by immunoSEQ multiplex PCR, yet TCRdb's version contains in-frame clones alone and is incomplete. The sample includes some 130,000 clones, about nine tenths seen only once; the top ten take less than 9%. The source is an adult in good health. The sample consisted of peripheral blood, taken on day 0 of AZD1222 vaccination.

The CDR3 DNA sequence: TGTGCCAGCAGTCTACAGGGGGCGCTTGGCTACACCTTC. This sequence encodes CASSLQGALGYTF. The chain uses TRBV27 and TRBJ1-2; 9 positions agree with TRBD1. In germline, CDR1 is MNHEY, CDR2 SMNVEV (reference sequence). The CDR3 is 13 amino acids. The J segment lost 7 bases and the V segment lost 5 bases, leaving 5 bases of the junction unmatched.